The clone carrying this TCR beta chain was detected ten times or more. Its antigen is undetermined. From the PCR reads, TCRdb called clonotypes with MiXCR, one entry per CDR3 protein. Seen here are under 11,000 distinct CDR3 sequences, 20% to 25% observed once, and the top ten hold around 1.5%. The naive CD8 libraries originated from between 20,000 and 1,000,000 sorted cells and drew on 10%, 30% or 50% RNA. These data are taken from a study of molecular identifiers for immune sequencing clone quantification. V trimming: 5 bases; J trimming: 5 bases; junction bases outside the gene matches: 7. This CDR3 has 15 residues. Study results and limitations: Over 98% of CMV-specific effector molecules, but under 1% of naive ones, were in clones above 20 copies.

The chain is built from TRBV12-3 or TRBV12-4 and TRBJ1-1; 11 bases line up with TRBD1. The sequenced material came from naive CD8+ T cells from blood, with Jurkat cell RNA spiked in. This sample's subset: FACS-sorted CD8+CD4-CCR7+CD45RA+ naive T cells. The sequence was collected from a human donor in good health. Some libraries in this study had Jurkat cell RNA spiked in. In DNA, the CDR3 is TGTGCCAGCAGTCCAAGGACAGGGGGCGAGACTGAAGCTTTCTTT. Residues: CASSPRTGGETEAFF.